This note documents a single TCR beta chain sequence. Its specificity is not known. Sequencing used immunoSEQ multiplex PCR; TCRdb keeps in-frame clones, though not all of them. The table includes about 58,000 clones, roughly 80% detected once. Germline CDR1 SGHTS, CDR2 YDEGEE. V lost 3 bases, J lost 5 bases, and 5 bases stayed unmatched. CDR3 size: 15 residues. This sample stems from a study of vaccination effects on CD4 cells after COVID-19. With 10 days of culture completed, CD4+ T cells were isolated. The sequence derives from a human donor who received a COVID-19 vaccine. The chain uses TRBV5-8 and TRBJ1-4; 9 positions match TRBD1. The sample here was CD4+ T cells from PBMCs cultured without peptide, taken before COVID-19 vaccination. This CDR3 reads CASSSTGTGNEKLFF. DNA for the CDR3: TGTGCCAGCAGCTCAACCGGGACAGGGAATGAAAAACTGTTTTTT.